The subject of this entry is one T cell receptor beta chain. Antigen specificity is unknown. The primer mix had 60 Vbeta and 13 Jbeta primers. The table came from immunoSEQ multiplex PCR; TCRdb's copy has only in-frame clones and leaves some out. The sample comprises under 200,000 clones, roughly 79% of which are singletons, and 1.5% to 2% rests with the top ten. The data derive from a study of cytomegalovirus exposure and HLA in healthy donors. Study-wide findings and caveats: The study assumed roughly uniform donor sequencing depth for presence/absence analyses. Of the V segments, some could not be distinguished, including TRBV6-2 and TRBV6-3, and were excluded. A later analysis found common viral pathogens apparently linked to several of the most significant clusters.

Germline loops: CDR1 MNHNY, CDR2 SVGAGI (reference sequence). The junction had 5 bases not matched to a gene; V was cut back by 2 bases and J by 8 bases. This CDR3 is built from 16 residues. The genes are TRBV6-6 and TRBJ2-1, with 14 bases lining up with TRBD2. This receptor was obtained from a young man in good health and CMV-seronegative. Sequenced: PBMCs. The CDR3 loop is CASSYVGTSGSYEQFF. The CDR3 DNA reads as TGTGCCAGCAGTTACGTCGGGACTAGCGGGAGCTATGAGCAGTTCTTC.